Listed below are T cell receptor beta chains from one sample, sequenced in a study of control samples from healthy donors and cancer patients. Only in-frame clones appear in the TCRdb table, and some are missing; sequencing was by immunoSEQ multiplex PCR. This repertoire shows under 200,000 clones, approximately 93% found once; its top ten account for around 8.5%. What was sequenced was blood. The receptor set was obtained from a woman aged 40 to 50 in good health. Both conserved end residues are trimmed from each CDR3. For some rows the clone size is stated as once, few or many, or as a class when expanded; others skip it.

clone size | J gene | V gene | CDR3 protein
NA | TRBJ1-4 | TRBV6-2/TRBV6-3 | ASSSSHATNEKLF
NA | TRBJ2-5 | TRBV2 | ASRTGAQETQY
NA | TRBJ1-2 | TRBV6-5 | ASSYQGDPPLGYT
NA | TRBJ2-5 | TRBV7-2 | ASSRGVIQETQY
NA | TRBJ2-5 | TRBV7-9 | ASKQTGIETQY
NA | TRBJ2-1 | TRBV3-1/TRBV3-2 | ASSPPDGNEQF
once | TRBJ2-5 | TRBV7-9 | ASSLQDRARLETQY
NA | TRBJ2-3 | TRBV14 | ASSPKKTSGTYDTQY
NA | TRBJ2-2 | TRBV4-3 | ASSQGRAAKSGELF
NA | TRBJ2-1 | TRBV7-2 | ASSLDGGRDEQF
NA | TRBJ1-2 | TRBV7-8 | ASSLDGTGAAGH
NA | TRBJ1-2 | TRBV3-1/TRBV3-2 | ASSPNRQGFVNYGYT
NA | TRBJ1-5 | TRBV19 | ASSIVGAADQPQH
NA | TRBJ1-5 | TRBV2 | ASKVDSNQPQH
NA | TRBJ2-5 | TRBV9 | ASSKGGGRETQY
NA | TRBJ2-5 | TRBV9 | ASSVRLDRGETQY
once | TRBJ2-1 | TRBV12-3/TRBV12-4 | ASRSSGNNEQF
NA | TRBJ2-2 | TRBV19 | ASSPTDRVPTGELF
NA | TRBJ2-3 | TRBV14 | ASSQDFGTAVTDTQY
NA | TRBJ1-4 | TRBV5-8 | ASSLAGADEKLF
once | TRBJ1-6 | TRBV19 | ASSIREYNSPLH
NA | TRBJ2-1 | TRBV12-5 | ASGSRLGGYNEQF
NA | TRBJ2-1 | TRBV5-1 | ASSFEGSYNEQF
NA | TRBJ1-1 | TRBV1 | TRAGQGNTEAF
NA | TRBJ1-1 | TRBV11-2 | ASSSTDRDAF
NA | TRBJ1-2 | TRBV19 | ASSSQGTANYGYT
NA | TRBJ2-1 | TRBV2 | ASSPTGVSYNEQF
NA | TRBJ1-4 | TRBV27 | ASSLGPNEKLF
NA | TRBJ2-1 | TRBV3-1/TRBV3-2 | ASSQGLAGRSSYNEQF
NA | TRBJ2-4 | TRBV5-1 | ASSLGPKNIQY
NA | TRBJ2-5 | TRBV15 | ATSREGRETQY
NA | TRBJ1-2 | TRBV19 | ASSMGLQGSVYGYT
NA | TRBJ2-5 | TRBV11-3 | ASSLGYQETQY
NA | TRBJ1-1 | TRBV6-5 | ASSFKGRTEAF
NA | TRBJ1-2 | TRBV6-6 | ASSYIVAGGYT
NA | TRBJ2-1 | TRBV5-1 | ASSLTSGGYNEQF
NA | TRBJ1-2 | TRBV25-1 | ASSGRMAELYGYT
NA | TRBJ1-6 | TRBV5-1 | ASSSRDLGSPLH
NA | TRBJ2-5 | TRBV7-2 | ASSPDVRSGGETQY
NA | TRBJ1-2 | TRBV4-1 | ASSQGFRANYGYT
NA | TRBJ1-6 | TRBV4-3 | ASSQERQGVPSYNSPLH
NA | TRBJ2-5 | TRBV2 | ASSEGQGAGETQY
NA | TRBJ2-1 | TRBV29-1 | SVAVWGYEQF